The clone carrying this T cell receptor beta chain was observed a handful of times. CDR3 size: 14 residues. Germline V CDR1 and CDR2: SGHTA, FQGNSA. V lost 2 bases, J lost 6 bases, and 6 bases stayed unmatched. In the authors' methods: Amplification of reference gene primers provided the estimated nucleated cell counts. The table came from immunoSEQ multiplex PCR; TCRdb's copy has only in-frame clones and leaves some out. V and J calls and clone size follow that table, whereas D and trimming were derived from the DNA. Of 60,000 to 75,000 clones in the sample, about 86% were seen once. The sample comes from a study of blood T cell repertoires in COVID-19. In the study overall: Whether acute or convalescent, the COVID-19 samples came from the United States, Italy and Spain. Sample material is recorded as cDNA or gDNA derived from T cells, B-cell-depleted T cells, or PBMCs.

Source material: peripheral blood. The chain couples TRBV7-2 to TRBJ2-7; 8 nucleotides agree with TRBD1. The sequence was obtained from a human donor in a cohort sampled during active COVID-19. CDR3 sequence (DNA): TGTGCCAGCAGCTTAAACCCAGGGGGCCGCGAGCAGTACTTC. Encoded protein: CASSLNPGGREQYF.